The sequence of this T cell receptor beta chain was determined in a study of shared clonotypes between healthy human individuals. Clones were read by immunoSEQ multiplex PCR, and TCRdb kept only the in-frame ones, dropping some. Among 2 million to 2.5 million clones listed, approximately 94% were seen once. Germline lookup yields CDR1 SQVTM and CDR2 ANQGSEA. Deletions cut 3 bases from V and 5 bases from J, with 11 bases between. The CDR3 totals 13 residues. Material for sequencing was naive CD4+ T cells sorted from blood. Indicated subset: CD45RA+ positively selected. This chain connects TRBV29-1 to TRBJ2-1; no definite D call. This sequence was found in a man in his late teens or twenties in good health. This chain's CDR3 is CSVEGYTNNEQFF. The CDR3 bases are TGCAGCGTTGAGGGGTACACCAACAATGAGCAGTTCTTC.